This entry features one TCR beta chain sequence. Its specificity is not known. Germline CDR1 and CDR2: KGHSH and LQKENI. The trim removed 3 bases at V and 6 bases at J, leaving 5 bases unmatched. The CDR3 consists of 13 residues. These data originate in a study of vaccination and CD4 T cells after COVID-19. Looking at the study overall: A median of approximately 100 days (range 35 to 161) separated diagnosis from post-COVID sampling. Investigators stimulated cells with overlapping spike peptides drawn from SARS-CoV-2, HCoV-NL63, HCoV-OC43 and HCoV-229E. As control conditions, cultures were given either a CEFX pool serving as positive control, an HIV-1 Nef pool, or no peptide at all. Points from the study as a whole: With convalescent patients, a median around 86% of reactive clones emerged solely after vaccination.

The treatment is: roughly 10-day PBMC culture with coronavirus spike peptide pools or control peptides (ViraFEST assay). During the years 2011-2018, before the COVID-19 pandemic, the unexposed donor's CD4+ T cells were collected. Cultured CD4+ T-cell DNA underwent Oncomine TCR Beta short-read sequencing. TCRdb independently ran MiXCR on the PCR reads; one entry per CDR3 protein. The sample records 8,500 to 10,000 distinct CDR3 sequences, about 33% being singletons. The sample comprised CD4+ T cells from blood, cultured in vitro. The chain carries TRBV18 and TRBJ2-7; 7 positions agree with TRBD1. The source of this sequence is a human donor in good health. In nucleotides, the CDR3 is TGTGCCAGCTCACCCCTGGACAGGCGCGAGCAGTACTTC. Translating it yields CASSPLDRREQYF.